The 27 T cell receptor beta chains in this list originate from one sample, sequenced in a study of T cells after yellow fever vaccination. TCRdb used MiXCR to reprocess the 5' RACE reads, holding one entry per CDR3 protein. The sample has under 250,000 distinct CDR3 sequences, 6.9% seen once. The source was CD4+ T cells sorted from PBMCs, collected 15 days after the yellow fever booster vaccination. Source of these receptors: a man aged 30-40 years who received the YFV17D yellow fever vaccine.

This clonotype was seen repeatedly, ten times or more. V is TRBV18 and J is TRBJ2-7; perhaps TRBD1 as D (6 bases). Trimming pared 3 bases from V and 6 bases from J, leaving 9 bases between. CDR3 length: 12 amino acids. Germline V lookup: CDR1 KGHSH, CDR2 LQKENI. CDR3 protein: CASSPTGLEQYF. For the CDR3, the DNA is TGTGCCAGCTCACCCACAGGGCTCGAGCAGTACTTC.

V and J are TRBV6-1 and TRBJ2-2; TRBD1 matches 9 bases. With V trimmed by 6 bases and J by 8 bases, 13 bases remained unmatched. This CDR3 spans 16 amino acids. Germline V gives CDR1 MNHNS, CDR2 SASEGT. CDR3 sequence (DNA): TGTGCCAGCAGACCCAGGGACAGGGTTGCTATGGGGGAGCTGTTTTTT. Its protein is CASRPRDRVAMGELFF.

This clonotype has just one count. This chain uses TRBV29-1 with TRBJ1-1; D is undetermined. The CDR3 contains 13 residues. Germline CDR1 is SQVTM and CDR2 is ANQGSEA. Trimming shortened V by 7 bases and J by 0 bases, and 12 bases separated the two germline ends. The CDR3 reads CSAQVSLNTEAFF. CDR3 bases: TGCAGCGCCCAGGTCAGTTTGAACACTGAAGCTTTCTTT. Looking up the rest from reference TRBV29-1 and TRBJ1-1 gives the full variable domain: SAVISQKPSRDICQRGTSLTIQCQVDSQVTMMFWYRQQPGQSLTLIATANQGSEATYESGFVIDKFPISRPNLTFSTLTVSNMSPEDSSIYLCSAQVSLNTEAFFGQGTRLTVV.

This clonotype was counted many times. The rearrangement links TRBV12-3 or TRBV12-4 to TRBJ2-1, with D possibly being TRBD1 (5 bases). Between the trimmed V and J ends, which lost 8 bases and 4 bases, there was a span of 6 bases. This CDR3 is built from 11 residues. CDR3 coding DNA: TGTGCCAGCGGGGCGTACAATGAGCAGTTCTTC. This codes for CASGAYNEQFF.

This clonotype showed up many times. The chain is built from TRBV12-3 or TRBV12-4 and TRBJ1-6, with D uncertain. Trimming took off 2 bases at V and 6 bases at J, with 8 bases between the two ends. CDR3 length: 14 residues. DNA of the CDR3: TGTGCCAGCAGTTTAACTTCTACTAATTCACCCCTCCACTTT. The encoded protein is CASSLTSTNSPLHF.

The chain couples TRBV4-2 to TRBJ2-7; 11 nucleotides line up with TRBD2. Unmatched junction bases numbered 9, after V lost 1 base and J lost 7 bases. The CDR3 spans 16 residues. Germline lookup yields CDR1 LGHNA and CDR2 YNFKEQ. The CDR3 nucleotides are TGTGCCAGCAGCCAAGCTAGCGGGAGGTTCTCGGGGGAGCAGTACTTC. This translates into CASSQASGRFSGEQYF.

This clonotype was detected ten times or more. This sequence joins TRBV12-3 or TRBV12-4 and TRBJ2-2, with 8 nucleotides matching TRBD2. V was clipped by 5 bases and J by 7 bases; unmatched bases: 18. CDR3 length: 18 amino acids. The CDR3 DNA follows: TGTGCCAGCAGTCCCCAAGTCGGAGCGGGAGTGAGGAACGGGGAGCTGTTTTTT. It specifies CASSPQVGAGVRNGELFF.

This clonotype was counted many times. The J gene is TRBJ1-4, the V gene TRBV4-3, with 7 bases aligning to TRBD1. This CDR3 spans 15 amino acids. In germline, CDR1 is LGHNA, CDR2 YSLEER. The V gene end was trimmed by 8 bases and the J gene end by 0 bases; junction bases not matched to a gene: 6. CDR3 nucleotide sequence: TGCGCCAGCCGATGGACAGGAGCAACTAATGAAAAACTGTTTTTT. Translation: CASRWTGATNEKLFF.

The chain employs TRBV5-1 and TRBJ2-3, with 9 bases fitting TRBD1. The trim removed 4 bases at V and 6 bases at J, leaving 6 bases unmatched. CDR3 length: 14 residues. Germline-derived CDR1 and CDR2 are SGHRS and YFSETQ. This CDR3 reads CASSLGQGWDTQYF. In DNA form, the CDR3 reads TGCGCCAGCAGCCTCGGACAGGGGTGGGATACGCAGTATTTT.

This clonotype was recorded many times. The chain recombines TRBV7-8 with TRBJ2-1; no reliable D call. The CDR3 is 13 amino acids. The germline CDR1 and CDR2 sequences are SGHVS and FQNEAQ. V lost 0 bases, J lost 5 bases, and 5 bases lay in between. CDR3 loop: CASSLALDNEQFF. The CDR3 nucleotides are TGTGCCAGCAGCTTAGCGCTCGACAATGAGCAGTTCTTC.

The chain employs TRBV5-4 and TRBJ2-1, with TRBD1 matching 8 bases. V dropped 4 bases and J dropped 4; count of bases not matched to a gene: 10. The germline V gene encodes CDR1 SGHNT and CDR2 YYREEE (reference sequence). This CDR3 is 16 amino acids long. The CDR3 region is CASSGGQGISYNEQFF. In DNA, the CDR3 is TGTGCCAGCAGCGGAGGACAGGGAATATCATACAATGAGCAGTTCTTC.

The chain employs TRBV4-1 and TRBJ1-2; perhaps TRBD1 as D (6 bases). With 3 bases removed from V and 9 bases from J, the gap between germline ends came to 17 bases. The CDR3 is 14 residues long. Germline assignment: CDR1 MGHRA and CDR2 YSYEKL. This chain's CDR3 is CASSHYRGPESYTF. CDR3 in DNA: TGCGCCAGCAGCCATTACCGGGGGCCGGAGAGCTACACCTTC.

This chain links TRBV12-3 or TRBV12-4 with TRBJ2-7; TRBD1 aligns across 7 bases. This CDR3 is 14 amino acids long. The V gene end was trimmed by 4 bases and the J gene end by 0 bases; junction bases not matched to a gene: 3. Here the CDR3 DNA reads TGTGCCAGCAGTTCCGGGACAGCCTCCTACGAGCAGTACTTC. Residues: CASSSGTASYEQYF.

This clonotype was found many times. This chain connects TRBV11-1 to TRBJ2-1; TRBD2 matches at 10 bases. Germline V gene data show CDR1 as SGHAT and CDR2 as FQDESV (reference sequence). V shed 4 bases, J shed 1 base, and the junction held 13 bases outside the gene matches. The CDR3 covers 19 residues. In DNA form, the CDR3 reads TGTGCCAGCAGCTCCAATCTAGCGGGAGTGAAGAGTTCCTACAATGAGCAGTTCTTC. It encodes CASSSNLAGVKSSYNEQFF.

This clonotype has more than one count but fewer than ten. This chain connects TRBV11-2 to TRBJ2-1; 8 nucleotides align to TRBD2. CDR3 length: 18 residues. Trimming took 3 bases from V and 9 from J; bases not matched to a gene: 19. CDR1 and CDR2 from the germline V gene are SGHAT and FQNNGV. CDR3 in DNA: TGTGCCAGCAGCTTGAAGGTGGCGGGAGGAGTGTCGAGCAGTGAGCAGTTCTTC. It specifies CASSLKVAGGVSSSEQFF.

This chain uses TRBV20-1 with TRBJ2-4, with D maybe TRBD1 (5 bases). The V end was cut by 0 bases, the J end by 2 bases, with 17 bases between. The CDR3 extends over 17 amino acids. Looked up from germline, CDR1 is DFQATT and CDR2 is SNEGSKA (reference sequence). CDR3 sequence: CSARDREVRGTKNIQYF. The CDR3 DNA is TGCAGTGCTAGAGATCGAGAGGTTAGGGGAACCAAAAACATTCAGTACTTC.

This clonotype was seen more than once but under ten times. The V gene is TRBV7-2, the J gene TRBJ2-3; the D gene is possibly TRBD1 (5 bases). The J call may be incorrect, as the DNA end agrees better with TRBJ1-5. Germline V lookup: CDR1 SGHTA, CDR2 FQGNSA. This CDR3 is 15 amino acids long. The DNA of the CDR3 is TGTGCCAGCAGCTTGCAGCGGGTCCCGGGGGATACGCAGCATTTT. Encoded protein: CASSLQRVPGDTQHF.

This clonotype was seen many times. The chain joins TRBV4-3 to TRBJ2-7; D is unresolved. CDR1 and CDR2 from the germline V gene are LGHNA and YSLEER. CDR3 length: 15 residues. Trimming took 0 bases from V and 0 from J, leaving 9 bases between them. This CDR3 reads CASSQDFMGSYEQYF. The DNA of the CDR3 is TGCGCCAGCAGCCAAGATTTTATGGGCTCCTACGAGCAGTACTTC.

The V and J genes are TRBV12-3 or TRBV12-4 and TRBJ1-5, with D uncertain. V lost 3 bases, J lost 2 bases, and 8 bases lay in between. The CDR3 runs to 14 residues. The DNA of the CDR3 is TGTGCCAGCAGTTTCTCGGTGGGCAATCAGCCCCAGCATTTT. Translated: CASSFSVGNQPQHF.

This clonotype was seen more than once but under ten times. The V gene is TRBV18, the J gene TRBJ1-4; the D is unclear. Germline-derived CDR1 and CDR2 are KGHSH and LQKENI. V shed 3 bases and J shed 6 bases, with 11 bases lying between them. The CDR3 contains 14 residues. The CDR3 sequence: CASSPNYGDEKLFF. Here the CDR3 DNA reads TGTGCCAGCTCACCCAATTACGGGGATGAAAAACTGTTTTTT.

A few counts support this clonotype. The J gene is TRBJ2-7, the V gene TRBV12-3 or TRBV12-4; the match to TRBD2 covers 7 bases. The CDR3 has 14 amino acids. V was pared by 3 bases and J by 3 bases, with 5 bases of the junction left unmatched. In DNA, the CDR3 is TGTGCCAGCAGTTTGGGAGGGGCTCTCTACGAGCAGTACTTC. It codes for CASSLGGALYEQYF.

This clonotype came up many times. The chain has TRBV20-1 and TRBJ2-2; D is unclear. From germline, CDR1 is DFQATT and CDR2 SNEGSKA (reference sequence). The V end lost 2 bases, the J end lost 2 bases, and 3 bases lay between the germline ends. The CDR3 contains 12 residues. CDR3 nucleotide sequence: TGCAGTGCTAGAAGTAACACCGGGGAGCTGTTTTTT. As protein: CSARSNTGELFF.

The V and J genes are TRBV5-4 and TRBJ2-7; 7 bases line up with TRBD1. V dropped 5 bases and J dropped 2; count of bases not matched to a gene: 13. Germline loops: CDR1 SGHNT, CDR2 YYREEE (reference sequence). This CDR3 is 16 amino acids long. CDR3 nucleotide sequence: TGTGCCAGCAGGGGTGATATAGGGACAGCTACCTACGAGCAGTACTTC. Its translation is CASRGDIGTATYEQYF.

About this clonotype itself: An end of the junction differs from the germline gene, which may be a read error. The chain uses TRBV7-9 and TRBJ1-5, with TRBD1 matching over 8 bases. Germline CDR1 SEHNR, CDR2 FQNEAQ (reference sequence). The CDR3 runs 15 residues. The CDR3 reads CTSSLETGGNQPQHF. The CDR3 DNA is TGTACCAGCAGCCTCGAGACAGGGGGCAATCAGCCCCAGCATTTT.

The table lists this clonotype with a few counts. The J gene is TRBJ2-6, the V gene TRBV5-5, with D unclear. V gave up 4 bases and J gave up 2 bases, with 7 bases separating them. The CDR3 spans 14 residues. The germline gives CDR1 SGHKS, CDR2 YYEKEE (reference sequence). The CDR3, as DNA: TGTGCCAGCAGCGTAACGACTGGGGCCAACGTCCTGACTTTC. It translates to CASSVTTGANVLTF.

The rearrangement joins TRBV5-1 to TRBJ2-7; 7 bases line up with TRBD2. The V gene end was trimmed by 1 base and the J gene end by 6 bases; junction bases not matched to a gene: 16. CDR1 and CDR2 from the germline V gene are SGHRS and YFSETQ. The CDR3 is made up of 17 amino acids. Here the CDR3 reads CASSLSPQAAQRGEQYF. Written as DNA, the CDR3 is TGCGCCAGCAGCTTGTCCCCTCAAGCGGCCCAGCGGGGCGAGCAGTACTTC.

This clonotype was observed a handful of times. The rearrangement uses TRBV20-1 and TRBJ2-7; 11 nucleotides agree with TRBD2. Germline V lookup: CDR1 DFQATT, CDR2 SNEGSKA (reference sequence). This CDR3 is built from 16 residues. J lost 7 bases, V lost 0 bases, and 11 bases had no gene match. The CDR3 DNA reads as TGCAGTGCTAGAGATCTCAGCGGACTAGCGGGCCTGGAGCAGTACTTC. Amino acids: CSARDLSGLAGLEQYF.